The source of this T cell receptor (beta chain) is a study of blood T cell repertoires in COVID-19. The germline V and J ends were trimmed by 4 bases and 6 bases, with 19 bases remaining between them. The CDR3 totals 15 residues. Per the germline V gene, CDR1 is SGDLS and CDR2 is YYNGEE. This table comes from immunoSEQ multiplex PCR, and its TCRdb copy is limited to in-frame clones, with some not included. The sample has some 99,000 clones; more than 65% are singletons. The genes are TRBV9 and TRBJ1-1, with D maybe TRBD1 (5 bases). The clonotype comes from an elderly woman with acute or convalescent COVID-19. The source material was peripheral blood. The CDR3 loop reads CASSMRRGAAPEAFF. The CDR3 DNA follows: TGTGCCAGCAGCATGCGTCGTGGGGCCGCCCCTGAAGCTTTCTTT.